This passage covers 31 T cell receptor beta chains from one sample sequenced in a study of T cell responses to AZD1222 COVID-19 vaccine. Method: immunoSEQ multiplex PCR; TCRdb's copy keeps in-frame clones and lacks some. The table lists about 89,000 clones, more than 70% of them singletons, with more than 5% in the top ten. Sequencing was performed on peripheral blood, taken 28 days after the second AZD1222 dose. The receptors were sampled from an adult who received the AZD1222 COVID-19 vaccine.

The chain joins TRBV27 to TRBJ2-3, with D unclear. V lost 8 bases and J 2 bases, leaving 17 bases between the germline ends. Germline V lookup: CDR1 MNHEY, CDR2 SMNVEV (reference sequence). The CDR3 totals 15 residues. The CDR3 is CASSRRTATTDTQYF. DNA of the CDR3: TGTGCCAGCTCCCGTCGAACTGCGACCACAGATACGCAGTATTTT.

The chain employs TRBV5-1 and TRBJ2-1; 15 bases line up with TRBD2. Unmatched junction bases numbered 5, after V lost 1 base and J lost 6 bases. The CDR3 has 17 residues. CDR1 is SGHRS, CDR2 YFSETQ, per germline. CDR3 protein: CASSLMGLAGGGNEQFF. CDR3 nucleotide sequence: TGCGCCAGCAGCTTGATGGGACTAGCGGGAGGTGGCAATGAGCAGTTCTTC.

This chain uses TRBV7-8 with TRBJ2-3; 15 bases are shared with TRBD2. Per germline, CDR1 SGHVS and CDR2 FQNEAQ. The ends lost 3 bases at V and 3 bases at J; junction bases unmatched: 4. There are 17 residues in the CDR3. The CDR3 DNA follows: TGTGCCAGCAGCTTGGGACTAGCGGGAGGTAGTACAGATACGCAGTATTTT. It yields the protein CASSLGLAGGSTDTQYF.

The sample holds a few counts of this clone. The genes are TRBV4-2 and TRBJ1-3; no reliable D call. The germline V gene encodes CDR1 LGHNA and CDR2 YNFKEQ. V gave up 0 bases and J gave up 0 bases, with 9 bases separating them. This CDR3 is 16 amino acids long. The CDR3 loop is CASSQESSSSGNTIYF. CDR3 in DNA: TGTGCCAGCAGCCAAGAAAGTAGCAGCTCTGGAAACACCATATATTTT.

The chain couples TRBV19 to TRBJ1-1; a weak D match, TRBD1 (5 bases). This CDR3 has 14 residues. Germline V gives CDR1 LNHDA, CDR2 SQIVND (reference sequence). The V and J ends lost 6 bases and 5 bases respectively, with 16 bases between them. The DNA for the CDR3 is TGTGCCAGTAGCACCAGGGATCGTTGGACTGAAGCTTTCTTT. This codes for CASSTRDRWTEAFF.

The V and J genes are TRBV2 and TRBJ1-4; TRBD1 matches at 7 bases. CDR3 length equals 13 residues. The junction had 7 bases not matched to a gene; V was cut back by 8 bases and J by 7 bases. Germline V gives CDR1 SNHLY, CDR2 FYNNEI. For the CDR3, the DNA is TGTGCCAGCGGGGGGGACAGCCTTGAAAAACTGTTTTTT. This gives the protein CASGGDSLEKLFF.

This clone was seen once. CDR3 loop: CASRLRTSGSYEQYF. Here the CDR3 DNA reads TGTGCCAGCAGGCTCCGCACTAGCGGGTCCTACGAGCAGTACTTC. The chain carries TRBV27 and TRBJ2-7, with TRBD2 matching over 9 bases. V lost 6 bases, J lost 1 base, and 7 bases stayed unmatched. This CDR3 is 15 amino acids long. CDR1 and CDR2 (germline): MNHEY, SMNVEV (reference sequence).

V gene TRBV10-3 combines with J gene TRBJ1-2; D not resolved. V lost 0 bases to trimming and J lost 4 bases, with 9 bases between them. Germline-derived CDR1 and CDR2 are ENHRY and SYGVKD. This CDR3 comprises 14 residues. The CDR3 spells CAISESGKSYGYTF. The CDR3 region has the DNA TGTGCCATCAGTGAGTCGGGAAAAAGCTATGGCTACACCTTC.

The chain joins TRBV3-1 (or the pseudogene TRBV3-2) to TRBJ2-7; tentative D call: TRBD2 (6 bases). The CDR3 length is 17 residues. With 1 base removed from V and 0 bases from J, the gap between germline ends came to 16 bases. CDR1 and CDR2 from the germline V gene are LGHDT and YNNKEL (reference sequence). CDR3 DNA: TGTGCCAGCAGCCAAGTCGGGAAGCGGAGGGTCTCCTACGAGCAGTACTTC. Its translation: CASSQVGKRRVSYEQYF.

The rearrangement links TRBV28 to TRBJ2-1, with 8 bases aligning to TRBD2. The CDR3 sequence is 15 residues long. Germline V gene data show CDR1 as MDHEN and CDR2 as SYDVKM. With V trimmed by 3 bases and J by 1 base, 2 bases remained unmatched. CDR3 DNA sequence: TGTGCCAGCAGTTTGGCGGGGGGTTCCTACAATGAGCAGTTCTTC. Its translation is CASSLAGGSYNEQFF.

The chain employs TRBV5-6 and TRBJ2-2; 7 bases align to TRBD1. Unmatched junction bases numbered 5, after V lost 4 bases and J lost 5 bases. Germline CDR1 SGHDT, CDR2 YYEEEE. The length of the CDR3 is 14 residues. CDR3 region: CASSPTGATGELFF. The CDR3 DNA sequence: TGTGCCAGCAGCCCTACAGGGGCGACCGGGGAGCTGTTTTTT.

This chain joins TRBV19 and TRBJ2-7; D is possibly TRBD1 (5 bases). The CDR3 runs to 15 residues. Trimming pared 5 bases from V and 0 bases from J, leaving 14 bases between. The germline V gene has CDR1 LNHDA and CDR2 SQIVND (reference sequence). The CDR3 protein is CASSGPAGSSYEQYF. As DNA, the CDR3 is TGTGCCAGTAGTGGCCCAGCAGGGTCCTCCTACGAGCAGTACTTC.

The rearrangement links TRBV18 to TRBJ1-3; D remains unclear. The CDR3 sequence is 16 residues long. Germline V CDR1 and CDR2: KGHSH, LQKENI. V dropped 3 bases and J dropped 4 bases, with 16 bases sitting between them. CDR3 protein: CASSPNPSSPGNTIYF. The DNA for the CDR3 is TGTGCCAGCTCACCGAACCCTTCCAGCCCCGGAAACACCATATATTTT. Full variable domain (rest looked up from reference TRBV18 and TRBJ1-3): NAGVMQNPRHLVRRRGQEARLRCSPMKGHSHVYWYRQLPEEGLKFMVYLQKENIIDESGMPKERFSAEFPKEGPSILRIQQVVRGDSAAYFCASSPNPSSPGNTIYFGEGSWLTVV.

CDR3 nucleotide sequence: TGCGCCAGCAGCCAAGGGGATACGAACACTGAAGCTTTCTTT. Translating it yields CASSQGDTNTEAFF. V is TRBV4-1 and J is TRBJ1-1, with unresolved D. The CDR3 covers 14 residues. The V gene lost 1 base and the J gene lost 1 base, with 7 bases spanning the gap. Germline V gene lookup returns CDR1 MGHRA and CDR2 YSYEKL.

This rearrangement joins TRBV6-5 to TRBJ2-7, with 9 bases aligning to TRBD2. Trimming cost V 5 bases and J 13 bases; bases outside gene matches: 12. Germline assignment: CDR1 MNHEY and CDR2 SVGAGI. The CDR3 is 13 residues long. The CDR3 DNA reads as TGTGCCAGCAGTAACCCAGGGGCGGGAGGGTCTTACTTC. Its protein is CASSNPGAGGSYF.

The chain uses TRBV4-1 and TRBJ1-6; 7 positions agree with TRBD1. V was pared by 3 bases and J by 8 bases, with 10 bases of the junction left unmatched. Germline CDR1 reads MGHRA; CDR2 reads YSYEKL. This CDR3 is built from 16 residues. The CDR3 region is CASSQLPGQTDSPLHF. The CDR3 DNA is TGCGCCAGCAGCCAGCTGCCGGGACAGACGGATTCACCCCTCCACTTT.

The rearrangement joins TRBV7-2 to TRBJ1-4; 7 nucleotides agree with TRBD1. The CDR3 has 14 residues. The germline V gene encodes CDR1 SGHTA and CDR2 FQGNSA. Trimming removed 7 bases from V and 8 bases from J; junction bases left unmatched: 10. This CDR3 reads CASKGDSAGEKLFF. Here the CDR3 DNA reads TGTGCCAGCAAAGGGGACAGCGCGGGCGAAAAACTGTTTTTT.

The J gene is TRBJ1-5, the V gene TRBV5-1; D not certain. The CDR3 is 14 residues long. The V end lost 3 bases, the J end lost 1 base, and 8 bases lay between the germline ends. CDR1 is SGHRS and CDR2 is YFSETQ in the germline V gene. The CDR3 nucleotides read TGCGCCAGCAGCTCGGGTCCGAGCAATCAGCCCCAGCATTTT. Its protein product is CASSSGPSNQPQHF.

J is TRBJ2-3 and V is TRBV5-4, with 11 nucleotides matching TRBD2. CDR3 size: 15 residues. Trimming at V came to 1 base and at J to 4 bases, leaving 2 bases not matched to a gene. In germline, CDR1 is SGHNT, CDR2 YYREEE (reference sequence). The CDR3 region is CASSLRLAGPDTQYF. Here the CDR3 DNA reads TGTGCCAGCAGCTTGCGACTAGCGGGGCCAGATACGCAGTATTTT.

This CDR3 is CASSQESGGYTF. The CDR3 bases are TGTGCCAGCAGCCAAGAGTCAGGAGGCTACACCTTC. The V call is TRBV3-1 (or the pseudogene TRBV3-2), the J call TRBJ1-2; no clear D gene. The CDR3 length is 12 residues. V was pared by 0 bases and J by 8 bases, with 7 bases between. CDR1 and CDR2 (germline): LGHDT, YNNKEL (reference sequence).

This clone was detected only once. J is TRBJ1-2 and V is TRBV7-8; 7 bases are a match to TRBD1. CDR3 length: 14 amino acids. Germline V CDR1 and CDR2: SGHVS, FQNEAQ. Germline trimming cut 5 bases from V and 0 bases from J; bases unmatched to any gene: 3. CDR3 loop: CASSPGGSNYGYTF. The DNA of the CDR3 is TGTGCCAGCAGCCCAGGGGGATCTAACTATGGCTACACCTTC.

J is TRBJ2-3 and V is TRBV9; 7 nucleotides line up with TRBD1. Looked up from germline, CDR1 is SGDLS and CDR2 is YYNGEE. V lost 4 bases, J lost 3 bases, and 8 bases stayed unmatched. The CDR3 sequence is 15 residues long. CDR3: CASSQRDRQTDTQYF. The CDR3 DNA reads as TGTGCCAGCAGCCAACGGGACAGACAAACAGATACGCAGTATTTT.

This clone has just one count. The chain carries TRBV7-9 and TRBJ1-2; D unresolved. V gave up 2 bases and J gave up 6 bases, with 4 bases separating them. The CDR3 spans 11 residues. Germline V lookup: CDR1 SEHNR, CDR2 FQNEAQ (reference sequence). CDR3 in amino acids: CASSLNDGYTF. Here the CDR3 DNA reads TGTGCCAGCAGCTTAAACGATGGCTACACCTTC. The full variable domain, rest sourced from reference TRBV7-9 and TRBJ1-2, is DTGVSQNPRHKITKRGQNVTFRCDPISEHNRLYWYRQTLGQGPEFLTYFQNEAQLEKSRLLSDRFSAERPKGSFSTLEIQRTEQGDSAMYLCASSLNDGYTFGSGTRLTVV.

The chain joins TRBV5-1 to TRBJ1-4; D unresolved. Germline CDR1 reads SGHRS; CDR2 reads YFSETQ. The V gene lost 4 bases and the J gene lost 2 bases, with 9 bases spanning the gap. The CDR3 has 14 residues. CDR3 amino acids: CASSQGNTNEKLFF. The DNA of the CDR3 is TGCGCCAGCAGCCAAGGGAATACTAATGAAAAACTGTTTTTT.

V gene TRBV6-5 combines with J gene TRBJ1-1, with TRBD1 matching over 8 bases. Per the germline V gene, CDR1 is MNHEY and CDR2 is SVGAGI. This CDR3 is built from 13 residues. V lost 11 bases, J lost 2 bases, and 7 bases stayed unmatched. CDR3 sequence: CAGRTGLNTEAFF. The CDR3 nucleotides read TGTGCCGGCCGGACAGGGCTAAACACTGAAGCTTTCTTT.

The CDR3 DNA follows: TGTGCCAGCAGCCCCCTCTGGACAGGGTCTGGAAACACCATATATTTT. It encodes CASSPLWTGSGNTIYF. This chain uses TRBV7-2 with TRBJ1-3; TRBD1 aligns across 8 bases. The CDR3 spans 16 residues. Germline V CDR1 and CDR2: SGHTA, FQGNSA. V shed 5 bases and J 1 base; nucleotides not matched to a gene: 7.

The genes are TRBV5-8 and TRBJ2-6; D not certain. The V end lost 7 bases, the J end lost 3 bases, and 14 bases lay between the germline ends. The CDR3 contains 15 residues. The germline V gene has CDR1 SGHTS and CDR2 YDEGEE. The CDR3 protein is CASRQVFFGANVLTF. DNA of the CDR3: TGTGCCAGCCGCCAAGTCTTCTTTGGGGCCAACGTCCTGACTTTC. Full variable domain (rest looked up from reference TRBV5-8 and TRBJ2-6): EAGVTQSPTHLIKTRGQQATLRCSPISGHTSVYWYQQALGLGLQFLLWYDEGEERNRGNFPPRFSGRQFPNYSSELNVNALELEDSALYLCASRQVFFGANVLTFGAGSRLTVL.

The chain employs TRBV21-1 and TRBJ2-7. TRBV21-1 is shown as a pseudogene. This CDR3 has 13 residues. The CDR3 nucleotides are TGTGCCAGCAGCTCCAGCTTCATGGTCGAGCAGTACTTC. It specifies CASSSSFMVEQYF.

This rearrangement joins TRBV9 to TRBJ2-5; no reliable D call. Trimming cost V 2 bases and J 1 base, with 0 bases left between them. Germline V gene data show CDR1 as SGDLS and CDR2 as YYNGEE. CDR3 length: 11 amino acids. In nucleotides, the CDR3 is TGTGCCAGCAGCGTCCAAGAGACCCAGTACTTC. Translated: CASSVQETQYF.

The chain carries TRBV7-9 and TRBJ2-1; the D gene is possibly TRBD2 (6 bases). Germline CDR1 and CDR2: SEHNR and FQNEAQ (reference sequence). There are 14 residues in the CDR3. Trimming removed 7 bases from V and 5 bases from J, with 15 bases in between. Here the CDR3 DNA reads TGTGCCAGCACCCAGCCCCCGGGGGACAATGAGCAGTTCTTC. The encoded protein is CASTQPPGDNEQFF.

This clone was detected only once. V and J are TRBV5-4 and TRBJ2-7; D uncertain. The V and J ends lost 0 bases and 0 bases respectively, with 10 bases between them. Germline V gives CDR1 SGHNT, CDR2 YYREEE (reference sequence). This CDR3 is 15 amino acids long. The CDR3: CASSLENSYSYEQYF. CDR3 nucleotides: TGTGCCAGCAGCTTGGAAAACAGTTACTCCTACGAGCAGTACTTC. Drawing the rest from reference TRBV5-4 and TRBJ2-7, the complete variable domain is ETGVTQSPTHLIKTRGQQVTLRCSSQSGHNTVSWYQQALGQGPQFIFQYYREEENGRGNFPPRFSGLQFPNYSSELNVNALELDDSALYLCASSLENSYSYEQYFGPGTRLTVT.